The following is a TCR beta chain sequence with its context. The CDR3 is 13 residues long. V was pared by 5 bases and J by 9 bases, with 16 bases between. Time point meaning: patch test 1, 2 weeks after DPC sensitization. Treatment described: therapeutic diphenylcyclopropenone sensitization with weekly scalp DPC. Only after blood had been drawn was each patch test applied. Individual cDNA molecules each carried unique molecular identifiers attached by the library. TCRdb re-derived calls from the RACE reads in MiXCR, one entry per CDR3 protein. Of fewer than 500,000 distinct CDR3 sequences listed, about 4.4% are singletons. This record belongs to a study of human T cells and chemical hapten exposure. As for the study in general: Investigators sensitized around 2 cm by around 2 cm of upper inner arm skin with 2% DPC. Application of 0.01% DPC to the upper back was done by patch test, with a reading at 6 days.

The receptor comes from a woman in her 50s with alopecia areata. Some clones in this sample may be carry-over from other donors' samples. The chain combines TRBV12-3 or TRBV12-4 with TRBJ1-1; D is uncertain. The sequences come from whole blood, collected in connection with sensitization to the hapten diphenylcyclopropenone (DPC). In nucleotides, the CDR3 is TGTGCCAGCAGTCTCCTTAGTTCGGTTCAAGCTTTCTTT. Translation gives CASSLLSSVQAFF.